The 27 T cell receptor beta chains given below trace back to one sample, sequenced in a study of vaccination effects on CD4 cells after COVID-19. No cognate antigen is known for these TCRs. The repertoire was sequenced with immunoSEQ multiplex PCR; TCRdb's copy has only in-frame clones and lacks some. The data hold around 56,000 clones, with 60% to 85% observed a single time. Once cultured for approximately ten days, the cells underwent separation to obtain CD4+ T cells. The sample here was CD4+ T cells from PBMCs cultured without peptide, taken before COVID-19 vaccination. Receptors originate from a human donor who received a COVID-19 vaccine.

This chain joins TRBV7-2 and TRBJ2-7; TRBD2 matches at 8 bases. The germline V gene has CDR1 SGHTA and CDR2 FQGNSA. The CDR3 runs to 14 residues. Trimming removed 4 bases from V and 9 bases from J; junction bases left unmatched: 11. This CDR3 reads CASSWGFGSGGQYV. For the CDR3, the DNA is TGTGCCAGCAGCTGGGGATTCGGCAGCGGGGGGCAGTACGTC.

The chain employs TRBV24-1 and TRBJ2-5; perhaps TRBD1 as D (6 bases). The CDR3 spans 16 residues. V dropped 3 bases and J dropped 5 bases, with 18 bases sitting between them. CDR1 is KGHDR and CDR2 is SFDVKD in the germline V gene. CDR3 DNA: TGTGCCACCAGTGATCCACTAGACAGGTCCCGGGAGACCCAGTACTTC. Amino acid sequence: CATSDPLDRSRETQYF.

This chain links TRBV5-1 with TRBJ2-5, with TRBD1 as a possible D gene (5 bases). Trimming shortened V by 0 bases and J by 3 bases, and 12 bases separated the two germline ends. CDR3 length: 15 residues. The germline V gene encodes CDR1 SGHRS and CDR2 YFSETQ. CDR3 in DNA: TGCGCCAGCAGCTTGGATCAGGGTGCTAAAGAGACCCAGTACTTC. Translated, it gives CASSLDQGAKETQYF. The full variable domain, its missing parts supplied by reference TRBV5-1 and TRBJ2-5, is KAGVTQTPRYLIKTRGQQVTLSCSPISGHRSVSWYQQTPGQGLQFLFEYFSETQRNKGNFPGRFSGRQFSNSRSEMNVSTLELGDSALYLCASSLDQGAKETQYFGPGTRLLVL.

The chain couples TRBV7-3 to TRBJ2-1; D is perhaps TRBD2 (6 bases). The CDR3 runs to 14 residues. Germline V gene sequence: CDR1 SGHTA, CDR2 FQGTGA. V lost 5 bases and J lost 6, with 14 bases in between. The CDR3 is CASSPRTTSNEQFF. The CDR3 DNA reads TGTGCCAGCAGCCCACGGACTACAAGCAATGAGCAGTTCTTC.

The chain employs TRBV7-2 and TRBJ1-5; no definite D call. Per germline, CDR1 SGHTA and CDR2 FQGNSA. V was pared by 2 bases and J by 0 bases, with 8 bases between. The length of the CDR3 is 15 residues. The CDR3 nucleotides read TGTGCCAGCAGCTTAACCCCAGCTAGCAATCAGCCCCAGCATTTT. Translating it yields CASSLTPASNQPQHF.

This clone has more than one count but fewer than ten. The chain links TRBV4-1 to TRBJ2-1, with D perhaps matching TRBD1 (6 bases). Germline V gives CDR1 MGHRA, CDR2 YSYEKL. The ends were cut back, 1 base at V and 9 bases at J, with 19 bases in the middle. CDR3 length: 16 residues. The CDR3 reads CASSQGGSLGGAEQFF. The CDR3 DNA reads TGCGCCAGCAGCCAAGGGGGGAGTTTAGGGGGAGCTGAGCAGTTCTTC.

J is TRBJ1-1 and V is TRBV28, with D unresolved. CDR3 size: 13 residues. CDR1 is MDHEN, CDR2 SYDVKM, per germline. The germline V and J ends were trimmed by 7 bases and 1 base, with 10 bases remaining between them. The CDR3 region is CASTPPGNTEAFF. CDR3 coding DNA: TGTGCCAGCACCCCCCCGGGGAACACTGAAGCTTTCTTT.

There are a few counts of this clone. V gene TRBV18 combines with J gene TRBJ1-5; D gene unclear. V lost 4 bases and J lost 0, with 10 bases in between. Per germline, CDR1 KGHSH and CDR2 LQKENI. This CDR3 has 15 residues. The CDR3 region is CASSLDQNSNQPQHF. The CDR3 bases are TGTGCCAGCTCACTAGACCAGAATAGCAATCAGCCCCAGCATTTT.

The rearrangement uses TRBV7-9 and TRBJ1-1; possibly TRBD1 for D (5 bases). This CDR3 is 17 amino acids long. From germline, CDR1 is SEHNR and CDR2 FQNEAQ (reference sequence). Deletions cut 4 bases from V and 1 base from J, with 19 bases between. The CDR3 coding sequence is TGTGCCAGCAGCTCCCCGGGAGGGGCTCGTGGGAACACTGAAGCTTTCTTT. Its protein is CASSSPGGARGNTEAFF. Full variable domain (remainder filled in from reference TRBV7-9 and TRBJ1-1): DTGVSQNPRHKITKRGQNVTFRCDPISEHNRLYWYRQTLGQGPEFLTYFQNEAQLEKSRLLSDRFSAERPKGSFSTLEIQRTEQGDSAMYLCASSSPGGARGNTEAFFGQGTRLTVV.

The rearrangement joins TRBV7-9 to TRBJ1-1, with no clear D. Trimming pared 5 bases from V and 0 bases from J, leaving 7 bases between. Germline loops: CDR1 SEHNR, CDR2 FQNEAQ (reference sequence). This CDR3 is built from 13 residues. For the CDR3, the DNA is TGTGCCAGCAGCCAGTGGATGAACACTGAAGCTTTCTTT. It codes for CASSQWMNTEAFF.

CDR3 sequence reads: CASSQGLQKGDTQYF. The CDR3 DNA reads as TGTGCCAGCTCACAGGGACTACAAAAGGGAGATACGCAGTATTTT. This chain joins TRBV18 and TRBJ2-3, with 7 bases lining up with TRBD2. V lost 4 bases to trimming and J lost 5 bases; unmatched junction nucleotides: 9. Germline V gene lookup returns CDR1 KGHSH and CDR2 LQKENI. This CDR3 spans 15 amino acids.

V is TRBV19 and J is TRBJ1-5; weak D call: TRBD1 (6 bases). The CDR3 sequence is 15 residues long. Germline CDR1 LNHDA, CDR2 SQIVND (reference sequence). Trimming cost V 1 base and J 7 bases, with 14 bases left between them. This CDR3 reads CASSIGGAGRQPQHF. Written as DNA, the CDR3 is TGTGCCAGTAGTATAGGGGGGGCAGGCCGGCAGCCCCAGCATTTT. Supplemented by reference TRBV19 and TRBJ1-5, the full variable domain reads DGGITQSPKYLFRKEGQNVTLSCEQNLNHDAMYWYRQDPGQGLRLIYYSQIVNDFQKGDIAEGYSVSREKKESFPLTVTSAQKNPTAFYLCASSIGGAGRQPQHFGDGTRLSIL.

The chain joins TRBV2 to TRBJ1-3; tentatively, D is TRBD1 (5 bases). Germline V lookup: CDR1 SNHLY, CDR2 FYNNEI. The CDR3 has 13 residues. CDR3 sequence (DNA): TGTGCAACTGGGGACCCCTCTGGAAACACCATATATTTT. Protein product: CATGDPSGNTIYF.

This clone appeared a single time. V gene TRBV28 combines with J gene TRBJ1-4, with a tentative D call TRBD1 (6 bases). V was clipped by 6 bases and J by 4 bases, with 12 bases between them. Germline V gives CDR1 MDHEN, CDR2 SYDVKM. The CDR3 contains 14 residues. Written as DNA, the CDR3 is TGTGCCAGCAGCAGGACAGTGCATAATGAAAAACTGTTTTTT. Translation gives CASSRTVHNEKLFF.

This rearrangement joins TRBV6-1 to TRBJ2-2; unclear D gene. CDR1 is MNHNS, CDR2 SASEGT, per germline. V lost 2 bases, J lost 7 bases, and 11 bases lay in between. The CDR3 is 14 amino acids. CDR3 sequence: CASSELRYIGELFF. In DNA, the CDR3 is TGTGCCAGCAGTGAACTTAGATATATCGGGGAGCTGTTTTTT.

This chain links TRBV4-1 with TRBJ2-3; the match to TRBD2 covers 8 bases. The CDR3 is 14 residues long. The germline gives CDR1 MGHRA, CDR2 YSYEKL. V was pared by 5 bases and J by 6 bases, with 7 bases of the junction left unmatched. This CDR3 reads CASSSGGGGDTQYF. The CDR3 coding sequence is TGCGCCAGCAGCAGTGGGGGCGGGGGGGATACGCAGTATTTT.

The chain joins TRBV3-1 (or the pseudogene TRBV3-2) to TRBJ1-2; D may be TRBD1 (5 bases). V was shortened by 5 bases and J by 1 base, with 14 bases between the two germline ends. The CDR3 sequence is 15 residues long. Germline CDR1 reads LGHDT; CDR2 reads YNNKEL (reference sequence). The CDR3 reads CASSSGGALNYGYTF. CDR3 coding DNA: TGTGCCAGCAGCTCAGGCGGGGCCCTTAACTATGGCTACACCTTC.

The CDR3 DNA follows: TGTGCCAGCAGCGCCATTAGGGGGGAAGGATCCTATAATTCACCCCTCCACTTT. This codes for CASSAIRGEGSYNSPLHF. The gene calls are TRBV9 and TRBJ1-6; TRBD1 is a possible D gene (6 bases). Trimming left V 3 bases short and J 1 base short, with 17 bases between. The CDR3 totals 18 residues. Germline CDR1 is SGDLS and CDR2 is YYNGEE.

V is TRBV28 and J is TRBJ2-3; weak D call: TRBD2 (6 bases). Trimming removed 6 bases at V and 2 bases at J, with 9 bases between. CDR1 is MDHEN, CDR2 SYDVKM, per germline. The CDR3 covers 13 residues. The CDR3 nucleotides are TGTGCCAGCAGGGCGGGGTCCACAGATACGCAGTATTTT. This translates into CASRAGSTDTQYF.

The V gene is TRBV28, the J gene TRBJ1-2; D unresolved. This CDR3 region has 13 residues. CDR1 and CDR2 from the germline V gene are MDHEN and SYDVKM. The germline V and J ends were trimmed by 9 bases and 7 bases, with 18 bases remaining between them. The CDR3 spells CASSLSDGAGYTF. The CDR3 nucleotides are TGTGCCAGTAGTCTTTCCGATGGTGCTGGCTACACCTTC.

This clone was recorded only once. V usage is TRBV3-1 (or the pseudogene TRBV3-2) and J usage is TRBJ2-3, with D possibly being TRBD1 (6 bases). Trimming pared 1 base from V and 0 bases from J, leaving 11 bases between. Germline V gene lookup returns CDR1 LGHDT and CDR2 YNNKEL (reference sequence). The CDR3 has 16 residues. The CDR3 DNA follows: TGTGCCAGCAGCCAAGGGACTGGGGGCAGCACAGATACGCAGTATTTT. Its translation: CASSQGTGGSTDTQYF.

The chain is built from TRBV6-1 and TRBJ1-5; D not certain. The germline V gene has CDR1 MNHNS and CDR2 SASEGT. V was trimmed by 3 bases and J by 11 bases, leaving 11 bases between them. This CDR3 contains 12 residues. CDR3 residues: CASSDPRESQHF. As DNA, the CDR3 is TGTGCCAGCAGTGACCCTCGGGAGTCCCAGCATTTT.

This clone was counted only a few times. V gene TRBV29-1 combines with J gene TRBJ1-5, with D perhaps matching TRBD1 (6 bases). V was shortened by 6 bases and J by 9 bases, with 15 bases between the two germline ends. The CDR3 runs to 12 residues. The germline V gene encodes CDR1 SQVTM and CDR2 ANQGSEA. Written as DNA, the CDR3 is TGCAGCGTCAGCACAGGGCCGGGGCCCCAGCATTTT. Translated, it gives CSVSTGPGPQHF.

This rearrangement joins TRBV5-1 to TRBJ1-5; D might be TRBD1 (5 bases). CDR3 length: 17 amino acids. V was pared by 4 bases and J by 3 bases, with 20 bases between. Germline values: CDR1 SGHRS, CDR2 YFSETQ. CDR3 in amino acids: CASSPAGGTGDNQPQHF. CDR3 nucleotide sequence: TGCGCCAGCAGCCCAGCAGGAGGGACCGGGGACAATCAGCCCCAGCATTTT.

This chain links TRBV5-4 with TRBJ2-2; 10 positions agree with TRBD2. Germline CDR1 and CDR2: SGHNT and YYREEE (reference sequence). Losses at the gene ends were 3 bases for V and 5 bases for J; bases not matched to a gene: 10. This CDR3 contains 17 residues. CDR3 nucleotide sequence: TGTGCCAGCAGCTCGGGACTAGCGCACACTTTGACCGGGGAGCTGTTTTTT. This gives the protein CASSSGLAHTLTGELFF.

V usage is TRBV2 and J usage is TRBJ2-1, with 11 bases lining up with TRBD2. V dropped 7 bases and J dropped 4; count of bases not matched to a gene: 3. This CDR3 region has 14 residues. Germline V lookup: CDR1 SNHLY, CDR2 FYNNEI. This chain's CDR3 is CASTTSGVYNEQFF. CDR3 in DNA: TGTGCCAGCACGACTAGCGGGGTTTACAATGAGCAGTTCTTC.

This chain uses TRBV4-1 with TRBJ1-5, with TRBD1 as a possible D gene (5 bases). CDR1 MGHRA and CDR2 YSYEKL come from the germline V gene. The CDR3 totals 16 residues. V lost 0 bases and J 3 bases, leaving 12 bases between the germline ends. This chain's CDR3 is CASSQDQGSSNQPQHF. Here the CDR3 DNA reads TGCGCCAGCAGCCAAGATCAGGGAAGCTCCAATCAGCCCCAGCATTTT.